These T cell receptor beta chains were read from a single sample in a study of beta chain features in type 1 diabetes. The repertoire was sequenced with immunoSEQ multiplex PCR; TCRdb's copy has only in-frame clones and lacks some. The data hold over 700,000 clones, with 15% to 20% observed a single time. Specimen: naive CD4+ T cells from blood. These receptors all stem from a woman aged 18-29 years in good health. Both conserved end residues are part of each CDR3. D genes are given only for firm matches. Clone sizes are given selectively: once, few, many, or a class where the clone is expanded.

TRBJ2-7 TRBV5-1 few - CASSLASGFGYEQYF TGCGCCAGCAGCTTGGCCTCAGGGTTCGGCTACGAGCAGTACTTC
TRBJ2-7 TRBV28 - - CASSGETYEQYF TGTGCCAGCTCAGGGGAAACCTACGAGCAGTACTTC
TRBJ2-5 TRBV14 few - CASSHSETQYF TGTGCCAGCAGCCATAGTGAGACCCAGTACTTC
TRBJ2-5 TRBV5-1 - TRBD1 CASSQWDRQRNQETQYF TGCGCCAGCAGCCAGTGGGACAGGCAGAGAAACCAAGAGACCCAGTACTTC
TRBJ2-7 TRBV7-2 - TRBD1 CASSQRGQGADEQYF TGTGCCAGCAGCCAAAGGGGACAGGGGGCCGACGAGCAGTACTTC
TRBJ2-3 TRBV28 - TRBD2 CASRARTSGRAGDTQYF TGTGCCAGCAGGGCACGGACTAGCGGGAGGGCGGGGGATACGCAGTATTTT
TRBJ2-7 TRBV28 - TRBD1 CASSAGQVIYEQYF TGTGCCAGCAGTGCTGGACAGGTTATCTACGAGCAGTACTTC
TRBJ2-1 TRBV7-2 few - CASSESWNSYNEQFF TGTGCCAGCAGCGAAAGTTGGAACTCCTACAATGAGCAGTTCTTC
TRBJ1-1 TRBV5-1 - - CASSLKVRNTEAFF TGCGCCAGCAGCCTCAAGGTGCGGAACACTGAAGCTTTCTTT
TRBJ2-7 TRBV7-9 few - CASGASGTYEQYF TGTGCCAGCGGTGCTTCGGGTACCTACGAGCAGTACTTC
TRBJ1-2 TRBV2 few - CASSRALGYTF TGTGCCAGCAGCAGGGCCCTAGGCTACACCTTC
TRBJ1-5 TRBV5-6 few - CASSLGFQPQHF TGTGCCAGCAGCTTGGGGTTTCAGCCCCAGCATTTT
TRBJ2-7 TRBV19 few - CASSRQTSSYEQYF TGTGCCAGTAGTCGACAGACGAGCTCCTACGAGCAGTACTTC
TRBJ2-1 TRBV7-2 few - CASSLEPGANEQFF TGTGCCAGCAGCTTAGAGCCGGGGGCTAATGAGCAGTTCTTC
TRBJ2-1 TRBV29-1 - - CSGGTRLSEPNEQFF TGCAGCGGCGGGACAAGGCTCAGTGAGCCCAATGAGCAGTTCTTC